A selection of T cell receptor beta chains follows, all from one sample in a study of blood T cell repertoires in COVID-19. The repertoire was sequenced with immunoSEQ multiplex PCR; TCRdb's copy has only in-frame clones and lacks some. Among approximately 72,000 clones listed, roughly 86% were seen once. Sequences were obtained from peripheral blood. The source is a man in his fifties or sixties with acute or convalescent COVID-19. The CDR3 runs from the conserved cysteine through the conserved F or W. D genes are given only for firm matches. A row's size may be missing; if present it is once, few, many or a size class.

V gene: TRBV28; CDR3 length: 17; D gene: TRBD1; J gene: TRBJ2-7; clone size: NA; CDR3 protein: CASSLGAGGASRYEQYF; CDR3 DNA: TGTGCCAGCAGTTTAGGGGCAGGGGGCGCGTCCCGCTACGAGCAGTACTTC
V gene: TRBV13; CDR3 length: 16; D gene: NA; J gene: TRBJ1-2; clone size: once; CDR3 protein: CASSSTIRSQGYGYTF; CDR3 DNA: TGTGCCAGCAGCTCAACCATCAGGAGCCAGGGCTATGGCTACACCTTC
V gene: TRBV28; CDR3 length: 15; D gene: NA; J gene: TRBJ1-4; clone size: NA; CDR3 protein: CASNLGGATNEKLFF; CDR3 DNA: TGTGCCAGCAATCTCGGAGGAGCAACTAATGAAAAACTGTTTTTT
V gene: TRBV6-5; CDR3 length: 15; D gene: TRBD1; J gene: TRBJ2-7; clone size: once; CDR3 protein: CASSLDPTGSPEQYF; CDR3 DNA: TGTGCCAGCAGCCTTGACCCGACAGGGTCCCCCGAGCAGTACTTC
V gene: TRBV27; CDR3 length: 13; D gene: NA; J gene: TRBJ2-5; clone size: once; CDR3 protein: CASKRGGGETQYF; CDR3 DNA: TGTGCCAGCAAGAGGGGGGGAGGGGAGACCCAGTACTTC
V gene: TRBV5-1; CDR3 length: 16; D gene: NA; J gene: TRBJ2-2; clone size: once; CDR3 protein: CASSLKGTSPSGELFF; CDR3 DNA: TGCGCCAGCAGCTTAAAGGGGACTTCCCCCTCCGGGGAGCTGTTTTTT
V gene: TRBV6-6; CDR3 length: 13; D gene: NA; J gene: TRBJ1-5; clone size: NA; CDR3 protein: CASSAAEFQPQHF; CDR3 DNA: TGTGCCAGCAGCGCCGCGGAGTTTCAGCCCCAGCATTTT
V gene: TRBV5-1; CDR3 length: 14; D gene: NA; J gene: TRBJ1-2; clone size: NA; CDR3 protein: CASSFNGGQNGYTF; CDR3 DNA: TGCGCCAGCAGCTTTAACGGCGGGCAGAATGGCTACACCTTC
V gene: TRBV6-2/TRBV6-3; CDR3 length: 14; D gene: NA; J gene: TRBJ2-7; clone size: NA; CDR3 protein: CASSSDRDNYEQYF; CDR3 DNA: TGTGCCAGCAGTTCGGACAGAGACAACTACGAGCAGTACTTC
V gene: TRBV9; CDR3 length: 16; D gene: TRBD1; J gene: TRBJ1-3; clone size: NA; CDR3 protein: CASSVDTNRGQKTIYF; CDR3 DNA: TGTGCCAGCAGCGTAGATACGAACAGGGGCCAAAAGACCATATATTTT
V gene: TRBV29-1; CDR3 length: 10; D gene: NA; J gene: TRBJ1-1; clone size: few; CDR3 protein: CSARTEEAFF; CDR3 DNA: TGCAGCGCCCGGACAGAGGAAGCTTTCTTT
V gene: TRBV6-2/TRBV6-3; CDR3 length: 17; D gene: NA; J gene: TRBJ2-3; clone size: NA; CDR3 protein: CASSPRVVRVGTDTQYF; CDR3 DNA: TGTGCCAGCAGTCCCCGGGTGGTTCGGGTAGGCACAGATACGCAGTATTTT
V gene: TRBV28; CDR3 length: 15; D gene: TRBD1; J gene: TRBJ2-7; clone size: NA; CDR3 protein: CASSSGQASSYEQYF; CDR3 DNA: TGTGCCAGCAGTTCCGGACAGGCCAGCTCCTACGAGCAGTACTTC